This TCR beta chain was sequenced for a study of shared clonotypes between healthy human individuals. Study observations and caveats: Generation probabilities were higher for clonotypes shared across all four sorted-subset donors than for unshared ones.

The data were produced by immunoSEQ multiplex PCR, yet TCRdb's version contains in-frame clones alone and is incomplete. The data show under 1,100,000 clones, more than 60% seen once. In its sample, this clone was seen once. As yet, its antigen is unknown. The CDR3 spans 18 residues. Germline-derived CDR1 and CDR2 are ENHRY and SYGVKD. V lost 0 bases to trimming and J lost 2 bases; unmatched junction nucleotides: 10. The chain recombines TRBV10-3 with TRBJ1-5, with 7 bases that match TRBD1. Material: memory CD4+ T cells sorted from blood. As to subset: CD45RA-negative fraction. This receptor was identified in a man between 18 and 35 years old in good health. The CDR3 DNA sequence: TGTGCCATCAGTGAGTCGAGAGGGGGCGCCCCGGGCAATCAGCCCCAGCATTTT. It codes for CAISESRGGAPGNQPQHF.